This T cell receptor (beta chain) was sequenced in a study of shared clonotypes between healthy human individuals. CD8 cells regarded as naive lacked CD45RO, were positively chosen for CCR7, and omitted terminally differentiated effector memory CD45RA+ cells. Those who donated, Caucasian adults without exception, all lived in Nashville, Tennessee. Sequencing used immunoSEQ multiplex PCR; TCRdb keeps in-frame clones, though not all of them. The data hold some 2,100,000 clones, with approximately 94% observed a single time. Germline CDR1 reads SGHTS; CDR2 reads YDEGEE. There are 14 residues in the CDR3. Trimming shortened V by 4 bases and J by 6 bases, and 17 bases separated the two germline ends.

The rearrangement joins TRBV5-8 to TRBJ2-7, with D perhaps TRBD2 (6 bases). Source material: naive CD8+ T cells from PBMCs. The receptor was derived from a man between 18 and 35 years old in good health. Some clones in this sample may be carry-over from other donors' samples. CDR3 sequence: CASSIRDSRTEQYF. CDR3 nucleotides: TGTGCCAGCAGCATCCGGGACTCCAGGACCGAGCAGTACTTC.